This T cell receptor (beta chain) was recorded in a study of Graves' ophthalmopathy and Graves' hyperthyroidism. Overall study context: Peripheral blood was obtained at first diagnosis, ahead of any treatment. Study findings and constraints: A classifier, a 13-signature model, separated ophthalmopathy from stable hyperthyroidism with approximately 88% sensitivity and about 82% specificity.

RNA transcripts yielded amplified TCR beta CDR3 regions. A first-round RT-PCR used HTBI primers, followed by a second-round multiplex PCR. TCRdb re-called the multiplex PCR reads through MiXCR, storing one row per CDR3 protein. The sample consists of 340,000 or so distinct CDR3 sequences, 17% of them appearing once. The PBMC fraction was derived from 9.5 to 10 ml of fresh peripheral blood. Germline V gene sequence: CDR1 MNHEY, CDR2 SVGAGI. Trimming left V 4 bases short and J 1 base short, with 10 bases between. The CDR3 consists of 14 residues. This clonotype was counted at least ten times. Its matching antigen is unknown.

This receptor was taken from an adult man with Graves' ophthalmopathy. The sequenced sample consisted of peripheral blood. The chain is built from TRBV6-5 and TRBJ1-1; D is perhaps TRBD1 (5 bases). The CDR3 DNA follows: TGTGCCAGCAGTTGGGGACGGACGAACACTGAAGCTTTCTTT. Its translation is CASSWGRTNTEAFF.